One and the same sample provided the 10 T cell receptor beta chains below, sequenced in a study of shared clonotypes between healthy human individuals. The protocol was immunoSEQ multiplex PCR, while the TCRdb copy is restricted to in-frame clones and leaves out a portion. The table includes roughly 2.6 million clones, around 94% detected once. What was sequenced was naive CD4+ T cells sorted from blood. Subset here: CD45RA+ positively selected. The receptors originated from a man younger than 35 in good health.

V is TRBV29-1 and J is TRBJ1-2; D is unresolved. V dropped 6 bases and J dropped 6 bases, with 14 bases sitting between them. CDR3 length: 12 residues. CDR1 and CDR2 from the germline V gene are SQVTM and ANQGSEA. The CDR3 DNA reads TGCAGCGTCGATGGATCCGAGGATGGCTACACCTTC. Encoded protein: CSVDGSEDGYTF.

The chain joins TRBV11-2 to TRBJ2-7; D uncertain. CDR1 and CDR2 (germline): SGHAT, FQNNGV. The CDR3 sequence is 14 residues long. Deletions cut 2 bases from V and 6 bases from J, with 14 bases between. The CDR3 here is CASSLLTTLGEQYF. Written as DNA, the CDR3 is TGTGCCAGCAGCTTACTCACAACACTCGGCGAGCAGTACTTC. Filled out from reference TRBV11-2 and TRBJ2-7, the complete variable domain reads EAGVAQSPRYKIIEKRQSVAFWCNPISGHATLYWYQQILGQGPKLLIQFQNNGVVDDSQLPKDRFSAERLKGVDSTLKIQPAKLEDSAVYLCASSLLTTLGEQYFGPGTRLTVT.

The count of this clone is one. The chain joins TRBV5-1 to TRBJ2-7; possible D gene TRBD2, 5 bases. Per germline, CDR1 SGHRS and CDR2 YFSETQ. CDR3 length: 14 residues. Trimming shortened V by 0 bases and J by 5 bases, and 12 bases separated the two germline ends. The CDR3 spells CASSLGASFHEQYF. Here the CDR3 DNA reads TGCGCCAGCAGCTTGGGGGCTAGCTTCCACGAGCAGTACTTC. The full variable domain, rest sourced from reference TRBV5-1 and TRBJ2-7, is KAGVTQTPRYLIKTRGQQVTLSCSPISGHRSVSWYQQTPGQGLQFLFEYFSETQRNKGNFPGRFSGRQFSNSRSEMNVSTLELGDSALYLCASSLGASFHEQYFGPGTRLTVT.

The chain recombines TRBV30 with TRBJ2-1, with D possibly being TRBD2 (6 bases). Germline V gives CDR1 GTSNPN, CDR2 SVGIG (reference sequence). The CDR3 is 15 amino acids. The V gene lost 0 bases and the J gene lost 4 bases, with 13 bases spanning the gap. CDR3 nucleotide sequence: TGTGCCTGGAGTGTACAGCGCGGGGTTTACAATGAGCAGTTCTTC. It translates to CAWSVQRGVYNEQFF.

The rearrangement uses TRBV18 and TRBJ2-5; D is perhaps TRBD2 (6 bases). This CDR3 spans 14 amino acids. Trimming left V 3 bases short and J 5 bases short, with 13 bases between. CDR1 is KGHSH and CDR2 is LQKENI in the germline V gene. CDR3 sequence (DNA): TGTGCCAGCTCACCCGGGACTGCCGGGGAGACCCAGTACTTC. Translating it yields CASSPGTAGETQYF.

The rearrangement joins TRBV7-2 to TRBJ2-1; 9 bases align to TRBD2. Germline lookup yields CDR1 SGHTA and CDR2 FQGNSA. The CDR3 consists of 15 residues. Trimming at V came to 4 bases and at J to 4 bases, leaving 5 bases not matched to a gene. The CDR3 sequence is CASSSVAGVYNEQFF. In nucleotides, the CDR3 is TGTGCCAGCAGCTCGGTAGCGGGAGTGTACAATGAGCAGTTCTTC.

The chain uses TRBV30 and TRBJ1-2, with 7 bases fitting TRBD1. The CDR3 loop spans 16 amino acids. The V gene's germline CDR1 is GTSNPN and CDR2 SVGIG (reference sequence). J was trimmed by 2 bases and V by 2 bases; bases with no gene match: 11. CDR3 coding DNA: TGTGCCTGGAGTCCAGACAGGGTTGGCTTAAACTATGGCTACACCTTC. This gives the protein CAWSPDRVGLNYGYTF.

The chain is built from TRBV30 and TRBJ2-7; 8 nucleotides agree with TRBD1. The germline V gene encodes CDR1 GTSNPN and CDR2 SVGIG (reference sequence). This CDR3 spans 12 amino acids. With 4 bases clipped from V and 2 bases from J, the junction kept 1 base outside the gene matches. This CDR3 is CAWKQGAYEQYF. In nucleotides, the CDR3 is TGTGCCTGGAAACAGGGGGCCTACGAGCAGTACTTC.

This chain links TRBV5-1 with TRBJ2-1; a weak D match, TRBD2 (6 bases). CDR1 and CDR2 from the germline V gene are SGHRS and YFSETQ. This CDR3 region has 16 residues. Trimming took off 0 bases at V and 0 bases at J, with 10 bases between the two ends. CDR3 DNA sequence: TGCGCCAGCAGCTTGGTGGTCGGGAGCTCCTACAATGAGCAGTTCTTC. Its protein product is CASSLVVGSSYNEQFF.

The chain combines TRBV5-6 with TRBJ1-2; 9 bases are shared with TRBD1. This CDR3 has 14 residues. Germline loops: CDR1 SGHDT, CDR2 YYEEEE. V lost 3 bases, J lost 4 bases, and 4 bases stayed unmatched. The CDR3 is CASSWGQGGYGYTF. The CDR3, as DNA: TGTGCCAGCAGCTGGGGACAGGGCGGCTATGGCTACACCTTC.